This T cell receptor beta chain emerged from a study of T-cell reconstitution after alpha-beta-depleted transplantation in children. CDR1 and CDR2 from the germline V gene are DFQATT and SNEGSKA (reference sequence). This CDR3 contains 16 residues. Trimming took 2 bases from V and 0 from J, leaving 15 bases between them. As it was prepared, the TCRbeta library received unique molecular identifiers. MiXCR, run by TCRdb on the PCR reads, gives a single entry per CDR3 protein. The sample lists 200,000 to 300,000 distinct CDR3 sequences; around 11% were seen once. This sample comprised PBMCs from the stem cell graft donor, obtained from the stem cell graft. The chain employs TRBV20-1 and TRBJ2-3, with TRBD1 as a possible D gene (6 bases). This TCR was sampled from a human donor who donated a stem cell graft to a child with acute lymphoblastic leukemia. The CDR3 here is CSARSRQELSTDTQYF. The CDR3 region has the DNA TGCAGTGCTAGATCCCGACAGGAACTTAGCACAGATACGCAGTATTTT.